This T cell receptor (beta chain) was recorded in a study of T cell repertoires in cytomegalovirus infection. Looking at the study overall: Public TCR beta signatures provided an indication of both CMV infection and a matching HLA type.

About this clonotype itself: The antigen is not known.

The CDR3 has 13 amino acids. Germline loops: CDR1 DFQATT, CDR2 SNEGSKA (reference sequence). The V gene lost 3 bases and the J gene lost 4 bases, with 10 bases spanning the gap. TCRdb itself ran the reads through MiXCR, one entry per CDR3 protein. In the table there are fewer than 350,000 distinct CDR3 sequences, 25% to 30% of which are singletons. J is TRBJ1-5 and V is TRBV20-1; tentative D call: TRBD1 (6 bases). This TCR derives from a human donor in good health (CMV status not recorded). Some clones in this sample may be carry-over from other donors' samples. This sample comprised cultured PBMCs, obtained from culture after CMV antigen stimulation. CDR3 loop: CSARGTGNQPQHF. CDR3 nucleotides: TGCAGTGCTAGGGGCACAGGGAATCAGCCCCAGCATTTT.